This T cell receptor (beta chain) stems from a study of spatial heterogeneity in lung cancer. This clonotype was detected ten times or more. Antigen: not known. CDR1 is PRHDT, CDR2 FYEKMQ, per germline (reference sequence). The V end lost 1 base, the J end lost 0 bases, and 15 bases lay between the germline ends. CDR3 length: 18 amino acids. One entry per CDR3 protein results from TCRdb running MiXCR on the 5' RACE reads. The data contain 25,000 to 35,000 distinct CDR3 sequences, about 10% of them singletons. Time point: blood at routine non-recurrence follow-up after resection. The input material, whole RNA from tumor, nontumor lung or frozen PBMC, was sequenced unsorted. General study points: Ubiquitous expanded tumor TCRs surfaced in blood more at resection than they did at follow-up.

This chain joins TRBV13 and TRBJ2-2; D unresolved. This receptor was taken from a female donor with early-stage non-small cell lung cancer. Sequencing was performed on PBMCs, taken at follow-up. Written as DNA, the CDR3 is TGTGCCAGCAGCTTAGCGTGGGGATCCAATCCGAACACCGGGGAGCTGTTTTTT. Translated: CASSLAWGSNPNTGELFF.